The 2 T cell receptor beta chains below were found in one sample sequenced in a study of blood T cell repertoires in COVID-19. Libraries were prepared by immunoSEQ multiplex PCR; TCRdb keeps only in-frame clonotypes and omits some of them. The repertoire holds 150,000 to 190,000 clones, with about 85% as singletons. The material sequenced was peripheral blood. The receptors originated from a woman aged 55-69 years with COVID-19, enrolled during active disease.

V gene TRBV19 combines with J gene TRBJ1-1, with 7 bases that match TRBD1. The junction had 3 bases not matched to a gene; V was cut back by 8 bases and J by 0 bases. CDR1 is LNHDA and CDR2 is SQIVND in the germline V gene (reference sequence). This CDR3 region has 13 residues. DNA for the CDR3: TGTGCCAGTCTGACAGGGTTGAACACTGAAGCTTTCTTT. It codes for CASLTGLNTEAFF.

This rearrangement joins TRBV18 to TRBJ1-1; 9 bases line up with TRBD1. There are 14 residues in the CDR3. Germline-derived CDR1 and CDR2 are KGHSH and LQKENI. The junction had 9 bases not matched to a gene; V was cut back by 6 bases and J by 7 bases. CDR3 sequence reads: CASSRGTGLGEAFF. CDR3 nucleotide sequence: TGTGCCAGCTCCCGCGGGACAGGGTTGGGTGAAGCTTTCTTT.